The clone carrying this TCR beta chain has only a few counts. What it recognizes is unknown. TCRdb independently ran MiXCR on the RT-PCR reads; one entry per CDR3 protein. The table shows about 780,000 distinct CDR3 sequences, with roughly 20% occurring only once. V shed 0 bases and J shed 1 base, with 9 bases lying between them. Looked up from germline, CDR1 is KGHSH and CDR2 is LQKENI. This CDR3 contains 15 residues. This entry belongs to a study of response to subunit inactivated influenza vaccine. Study-level results: The study's authors posited that every seasonal influenza vaccination enlists few new T cells.

This material consisted of PBMCs from blood, taken approximately 5 days after vaccination. The TCR sequence derives from a man in his forties or fifties who received an inactivated influenza vaccine. This chain uses TRBV18 with TRBJ2-5; D is unclear. CDR3 protein: CASSPPYFLQETQYF. The DNA for the CDR3 is TGTGCCAGCTCACCACCGTATTTCCTCCAAGAGACCCAGTACTTC.